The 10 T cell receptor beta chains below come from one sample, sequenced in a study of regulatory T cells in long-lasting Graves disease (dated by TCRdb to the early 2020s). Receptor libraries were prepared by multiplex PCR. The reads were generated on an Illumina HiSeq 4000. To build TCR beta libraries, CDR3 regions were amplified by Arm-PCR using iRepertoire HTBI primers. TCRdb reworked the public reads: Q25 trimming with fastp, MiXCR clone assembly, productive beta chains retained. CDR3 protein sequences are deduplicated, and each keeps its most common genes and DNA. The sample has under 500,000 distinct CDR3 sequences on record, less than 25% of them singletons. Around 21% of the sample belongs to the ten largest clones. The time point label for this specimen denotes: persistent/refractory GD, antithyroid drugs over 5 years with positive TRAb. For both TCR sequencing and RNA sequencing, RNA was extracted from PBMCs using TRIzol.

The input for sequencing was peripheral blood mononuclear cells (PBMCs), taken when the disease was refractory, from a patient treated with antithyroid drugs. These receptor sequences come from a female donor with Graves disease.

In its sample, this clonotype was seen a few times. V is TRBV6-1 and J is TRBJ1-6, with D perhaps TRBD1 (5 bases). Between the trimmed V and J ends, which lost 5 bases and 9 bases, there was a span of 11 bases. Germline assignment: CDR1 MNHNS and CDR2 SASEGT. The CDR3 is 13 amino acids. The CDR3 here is CASSRDGVSPLHF. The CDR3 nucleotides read TGTGCCAGCAGTCGGGACGGAGTTTCACCCCTCCACTTT.

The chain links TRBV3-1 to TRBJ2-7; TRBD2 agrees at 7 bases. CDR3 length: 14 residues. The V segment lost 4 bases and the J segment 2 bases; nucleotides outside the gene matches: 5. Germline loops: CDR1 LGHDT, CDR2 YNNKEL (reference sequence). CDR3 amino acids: CASSRGLEPYEQYF. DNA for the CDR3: TGTGCCAGCAGCCGCGGACTAGAACCCTACGAGCAGTACTTC.

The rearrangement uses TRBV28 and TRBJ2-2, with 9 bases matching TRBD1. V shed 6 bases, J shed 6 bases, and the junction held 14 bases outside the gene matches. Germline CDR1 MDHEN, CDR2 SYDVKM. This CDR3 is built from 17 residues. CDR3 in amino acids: CASSGPGQGHPPGELFF. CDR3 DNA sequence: TGTGCCAGCAGCGGGCCGGGACAGGGACATCCTCCCGGGGAGCTGTTTTTT.

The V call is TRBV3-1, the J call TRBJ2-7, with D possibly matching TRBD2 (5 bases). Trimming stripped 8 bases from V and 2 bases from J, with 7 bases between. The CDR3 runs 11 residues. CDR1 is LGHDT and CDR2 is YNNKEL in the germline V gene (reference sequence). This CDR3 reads CASGGPYEQYF. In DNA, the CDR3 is TGTGCCAGCGGAGGCCCCTACGAGCAGTACTTC.

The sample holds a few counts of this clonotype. The CDR3 DNA is TGCAGTGCTAAAATTGGGCACCTTGGAAACACCATATATTTT. The encoded protein is CSAKIGHLGNTIYF. V usage is TRBV20-1 and J usage is TRBJ1-3; the D is unclear. The CDR3 length is 14 residues. Per germline, CDR1 DFQATT and CDR2 SNEGSKA (reference sequence). Trimming stripped 4 bases from V and 3 bases from J, with 13 bases between.

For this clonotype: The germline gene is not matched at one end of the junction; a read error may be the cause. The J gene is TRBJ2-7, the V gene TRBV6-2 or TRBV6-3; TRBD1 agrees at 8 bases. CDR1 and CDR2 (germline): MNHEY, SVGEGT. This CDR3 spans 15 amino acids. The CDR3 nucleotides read TGTGCCGGCAGTTACTCGGACAGGGATCCCTACGAGCAGTACTTC. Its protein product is CAGSYSDRDPYEQYF.

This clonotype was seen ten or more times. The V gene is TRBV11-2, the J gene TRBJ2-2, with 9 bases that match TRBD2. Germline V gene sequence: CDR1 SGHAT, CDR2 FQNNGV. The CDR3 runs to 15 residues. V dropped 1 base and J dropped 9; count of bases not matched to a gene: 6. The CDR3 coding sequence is TGTGCCAGCAGCTTAGCGGCGGGAGGGCCCCGGGAGCTGTTTTTT. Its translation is CASSLAAGGPRELFF.

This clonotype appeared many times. The CDR3 nucleotides are TGTGCCAGCATTTTCCGACTAGCGGGAGTGGAGACCCAGTACTTC. This gives the protein CASIFRLAGVETQYF. This sequence joins TRBV6-1 and TRBJ2-5, with 12 positions matching TRBD2. Trimming took 7 bases from V and 5 from J; bases not matched to a gene: 8. Germline V gene sequence: CDR1 MNHNS, CDR2 SASEGT. There are 15 residues in the CDR3.

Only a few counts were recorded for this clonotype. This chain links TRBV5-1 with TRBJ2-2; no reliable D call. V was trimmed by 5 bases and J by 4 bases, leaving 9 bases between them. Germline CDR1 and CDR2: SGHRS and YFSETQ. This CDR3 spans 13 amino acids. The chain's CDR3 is CASRPTSTGELFF. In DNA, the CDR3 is TGCGCCAGCAGACCTACAAGCACCGGGGAGCTGTTTTTT. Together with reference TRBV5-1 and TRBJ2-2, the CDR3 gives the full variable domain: KAGVTQTPRYLIKTRGQQVTLSCSPISGHRSVSWYQQTPGQGLQFLFEYFSETQRNKGNFPGRFSGRQFSNSRSEMNVSTLELGDSALYLCASRPTSTGELFFGEGSRLTVL.

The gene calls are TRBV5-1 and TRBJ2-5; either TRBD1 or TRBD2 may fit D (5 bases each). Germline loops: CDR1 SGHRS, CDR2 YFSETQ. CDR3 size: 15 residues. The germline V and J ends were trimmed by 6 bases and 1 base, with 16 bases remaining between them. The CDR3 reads CASTPTGAVQETQYF. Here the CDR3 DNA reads TGCGCCAGCACCCCGACCGGGGCGGTCCAAGAGACCCAGTACTTC.